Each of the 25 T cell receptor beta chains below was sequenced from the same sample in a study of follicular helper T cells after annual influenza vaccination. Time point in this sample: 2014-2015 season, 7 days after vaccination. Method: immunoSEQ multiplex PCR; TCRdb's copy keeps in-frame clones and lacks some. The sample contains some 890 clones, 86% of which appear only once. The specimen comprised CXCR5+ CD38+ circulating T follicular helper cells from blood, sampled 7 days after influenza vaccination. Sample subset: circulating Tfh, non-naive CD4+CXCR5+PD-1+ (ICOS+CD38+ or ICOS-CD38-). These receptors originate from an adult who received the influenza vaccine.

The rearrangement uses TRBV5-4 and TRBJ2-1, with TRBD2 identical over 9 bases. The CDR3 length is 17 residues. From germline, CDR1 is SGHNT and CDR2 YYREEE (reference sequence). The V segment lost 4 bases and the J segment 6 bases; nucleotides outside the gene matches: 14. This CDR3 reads CASSRGGRVYRGNEQFF. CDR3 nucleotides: TGTGCCAGCAGCCGGGGCGGGAGGGTCTATCGGGGCAATGAGCAGTTCTTC.

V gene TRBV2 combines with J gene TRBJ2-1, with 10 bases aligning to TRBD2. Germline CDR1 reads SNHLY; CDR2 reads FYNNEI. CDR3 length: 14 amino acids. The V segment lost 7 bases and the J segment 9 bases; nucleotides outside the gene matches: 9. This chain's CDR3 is CASKEREGPSEQFF. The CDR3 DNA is TGTGCCAGCAAGGAGCGGGAGGGCCCGAGTGAGCAGTTCTTC.

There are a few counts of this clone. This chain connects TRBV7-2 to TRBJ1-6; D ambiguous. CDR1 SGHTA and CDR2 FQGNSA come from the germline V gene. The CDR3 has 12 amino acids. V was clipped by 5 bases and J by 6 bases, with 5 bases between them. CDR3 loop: CASSLRNSPLHF. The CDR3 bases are TGTGCCAGCAGCCTCCGTAATTCACCCCTCCACTTT.

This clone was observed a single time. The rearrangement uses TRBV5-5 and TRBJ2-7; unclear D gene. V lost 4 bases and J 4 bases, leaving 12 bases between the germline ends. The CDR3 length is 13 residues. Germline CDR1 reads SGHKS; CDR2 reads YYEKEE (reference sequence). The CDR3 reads CASSGAVDYEQYF. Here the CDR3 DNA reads TGTGCCAGCAGCGGAGCTGTGGATTACGAGCAGTACTTC. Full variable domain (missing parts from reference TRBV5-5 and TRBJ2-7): DAGVTQSPTHLIKTRGQQVTLRCSPISGHKSVSWYQQVLGQGPQFIFQYYEKEERGRGNFPDRFSARQFPNYSSELNVNALLLGDSALYLCASSGAVDYEQYFGPGTRLTVT.

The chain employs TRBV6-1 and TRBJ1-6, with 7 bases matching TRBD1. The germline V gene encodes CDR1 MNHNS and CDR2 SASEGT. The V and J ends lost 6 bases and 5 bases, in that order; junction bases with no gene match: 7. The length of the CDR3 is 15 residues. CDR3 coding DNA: TGTGCCAGCAGCAAACAGGGGAATAATAATTCACCCCTCCACTTT. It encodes CASSKQGNNNSPLHF.

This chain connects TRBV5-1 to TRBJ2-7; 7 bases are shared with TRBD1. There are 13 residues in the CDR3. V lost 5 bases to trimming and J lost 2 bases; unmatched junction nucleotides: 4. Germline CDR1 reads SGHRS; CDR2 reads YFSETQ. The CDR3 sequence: CASSRDSTYEQYF. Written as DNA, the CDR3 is TGCGCCAGCAGTAGGGACAGCACCTACGAGCAGTACTTC. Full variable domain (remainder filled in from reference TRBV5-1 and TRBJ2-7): KAGVTQTPRYLIKTRGQQVTLSCSPISGHRSVSWYQQTPGQGLQFLFEYFSETQRNKGNFPGRFSGRQFSNSRSEMNVSTLELGDSALYLCASSRDSTYEQYFGPGTRLTVT.

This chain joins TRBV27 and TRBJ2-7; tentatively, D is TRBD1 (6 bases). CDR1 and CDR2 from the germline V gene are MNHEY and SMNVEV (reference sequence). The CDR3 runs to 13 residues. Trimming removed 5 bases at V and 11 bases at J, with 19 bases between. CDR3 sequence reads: CASSDQQGLGEYF. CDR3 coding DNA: TGTGCCAGCAGTGACCAACAGGGATTAGGGGAGTACTTC.

Here the CDR3 DNA reads TGTGCCAGCAGGATCAGCTACGGGACGGGGGGTGAGCAGTTCTTC. Translated: CASRISYGTGGEQFF. The V and J genes are TRBV6-5 and TRBJ2-1; 7 nucleotides align to TRBD2. This CDR3 has 15 residues. V was clipped by 6 bases and J by 9 bases; unmatched bases: 14. CDR1 and CDR2 from the germline V gene are MNHEY and SVGAGI.

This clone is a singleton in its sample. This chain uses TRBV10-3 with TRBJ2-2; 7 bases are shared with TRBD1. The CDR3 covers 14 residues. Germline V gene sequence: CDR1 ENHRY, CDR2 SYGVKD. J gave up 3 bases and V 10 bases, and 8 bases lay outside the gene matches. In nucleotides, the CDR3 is TGTGCCACCACAGGGGTTCGGGACACCGGGGAGCTGTTTTTT. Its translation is CATTGVRDTGELFF.

CDR3 in amino acids: CASSFQRSSTDTQYF. In DNA form, the CDR3 reads TGTGCCAGCAGCTTCCAGCGAAGCAGCACAGATACGCAGTATTTT. The V and J genes are TRBV5-4 and TRBJ2-3; D not certain. Trimming stripped 2 bases from V and 0 bases from J, with 10 bases between. Germline CDR1 reads SGHNT; CDR2 reads YYREEE (reference sequence). CDR3 length: 15 amino acids.

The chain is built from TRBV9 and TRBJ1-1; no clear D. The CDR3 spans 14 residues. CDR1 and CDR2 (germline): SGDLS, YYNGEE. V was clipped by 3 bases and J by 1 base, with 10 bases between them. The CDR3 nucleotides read TGTGCCAGCAGCGCCCAGGCATGGAACACTGAAGCTTTCTTT. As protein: CASSAQAWNTEAFF.

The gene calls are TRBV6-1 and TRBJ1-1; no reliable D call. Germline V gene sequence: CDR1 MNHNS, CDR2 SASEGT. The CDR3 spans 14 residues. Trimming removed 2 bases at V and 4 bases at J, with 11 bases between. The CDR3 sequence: CASSESFPSTEAFF. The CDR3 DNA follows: TGTGCCAGCAGTGAAAGTTTCCCGAGCACTGAAGCTTTCTTT.

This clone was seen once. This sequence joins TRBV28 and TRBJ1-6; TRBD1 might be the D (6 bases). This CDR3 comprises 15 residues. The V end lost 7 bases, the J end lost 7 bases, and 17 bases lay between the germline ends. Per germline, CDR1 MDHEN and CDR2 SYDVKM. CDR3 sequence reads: CASTGDNRGNSPLHF. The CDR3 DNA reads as TGTGCCAGCACCGGGGACAACCGAGGGAATTCACCCCTCCACTTT.

The CDR3: CASSPRGDRGHEQYF. In DNA, the CDR3 is TGTGCCAGCAGCCCCAGGGGGGACAGGGGCCACGAGCAGTACTTC. The V gene is TRBV11-3, the J gene TRBJ2-7, with 10 bases aligning to TRBD1. V was clipped by 5 bases and J by 5 bases; unmatched bases: 9. This CDR3 comprises 15 residues. Germline values: CDR1 SGHNT, CDR2 YENEEA.

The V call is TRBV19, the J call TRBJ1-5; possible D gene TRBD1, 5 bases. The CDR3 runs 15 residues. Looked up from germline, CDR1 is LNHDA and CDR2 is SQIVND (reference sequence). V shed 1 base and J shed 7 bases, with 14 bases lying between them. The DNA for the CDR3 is TGTGCCAGTAGTATAGCGCGGGGGTGGGAGCAGCCCCAGCATTTT. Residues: CASSIARGWEQPQHF.

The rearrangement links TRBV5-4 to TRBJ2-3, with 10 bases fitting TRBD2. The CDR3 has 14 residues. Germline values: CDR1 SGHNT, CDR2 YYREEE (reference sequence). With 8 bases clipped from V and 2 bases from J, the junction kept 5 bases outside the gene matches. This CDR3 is CASTSGVTTDTQYF. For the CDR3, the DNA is TGTGCCAGTACTAGCGGGGTCACCACAGATACGCAGTATTTT. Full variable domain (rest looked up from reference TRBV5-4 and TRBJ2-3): ETGVTQSPTHLIKTRGQQVTLRCSSQSGHNTVSWYQQALGQGPQFIFQYYREEENGRGNFPPRFSGLQFPNYSSELNVNALELDDSALYLCASTSGVTTDTQYFGPGTRLTVL.

The CDR3 DNA follows: TGTGCCAGCAGTTGGGACAGGGCTAACTATGGCTACACCTTC. The encoded protein is CASSWDRANYGYTF. The chain uses TRBV27 and TRBJ1-2; 9 bases map to TRBD1. The V and J ends lost 4 bases and 0 bases, in that order; junction bases with no gene match: 0. CDR1 is MNHEY and CDR2 is SMNVEV in the germline V gene (reference sequence). The CDR3 sequence is 14 residues long.

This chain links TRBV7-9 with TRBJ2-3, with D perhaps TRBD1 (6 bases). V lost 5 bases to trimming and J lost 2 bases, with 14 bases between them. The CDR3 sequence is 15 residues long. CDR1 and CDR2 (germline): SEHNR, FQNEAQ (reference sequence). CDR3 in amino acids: CASSLQGSTTDTQYF. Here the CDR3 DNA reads TGTGCCAGCAGCCTCCAGGGGAGCACCACAGATACGCAGTATTTT.

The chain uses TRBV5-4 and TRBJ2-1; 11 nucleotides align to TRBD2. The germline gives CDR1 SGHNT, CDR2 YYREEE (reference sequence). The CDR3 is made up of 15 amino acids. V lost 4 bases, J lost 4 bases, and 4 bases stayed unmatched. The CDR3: CASSVSGRGYNEQFF. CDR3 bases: TGTGCCAGCAGCGTTAGCGGGAGGGGTTACAATGAGCAGTTCTTC.

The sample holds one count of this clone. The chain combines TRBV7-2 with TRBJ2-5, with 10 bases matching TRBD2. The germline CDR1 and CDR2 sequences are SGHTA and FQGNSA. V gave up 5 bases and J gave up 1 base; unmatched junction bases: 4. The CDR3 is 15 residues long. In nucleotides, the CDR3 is TGTGCCAGCAGCGCTGTAGCGGGGGGCCAAGAGACCCAGTACTTC. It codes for CASSAVAGGQETQYF.

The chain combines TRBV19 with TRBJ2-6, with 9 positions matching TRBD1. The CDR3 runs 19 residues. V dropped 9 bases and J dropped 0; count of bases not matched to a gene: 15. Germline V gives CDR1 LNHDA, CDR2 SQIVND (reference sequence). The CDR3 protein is CASRPNRGPLSSGANVLTF. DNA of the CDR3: TGTGCCAGCCGACCGAACAGGGGGCCCCTAAGCTCTGGGGCCAACGTCCTGACTTTC.

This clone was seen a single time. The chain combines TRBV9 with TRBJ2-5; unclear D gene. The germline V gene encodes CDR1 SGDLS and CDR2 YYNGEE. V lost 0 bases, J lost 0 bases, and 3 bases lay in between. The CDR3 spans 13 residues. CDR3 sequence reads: CASSVAHQETQYF. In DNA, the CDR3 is TGTGCCAGCAGCGTAGCTCACCAAGAGACCCAGTACTTC. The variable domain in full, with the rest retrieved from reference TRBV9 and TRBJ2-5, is DSGVTQTPKHLITATGQRVTLRCSPRSGDLSVYWYQQSLDQGLQFLIQYYNGEERAKGNILERFSAQQFPDLHSELNLSSLELGDSALYFCASSVAHQETQYFGPGTRLLVL.

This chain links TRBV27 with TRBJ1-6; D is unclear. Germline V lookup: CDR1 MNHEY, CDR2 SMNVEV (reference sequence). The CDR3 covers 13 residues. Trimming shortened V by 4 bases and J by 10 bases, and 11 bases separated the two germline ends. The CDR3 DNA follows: TGTGCCAGCAGTTCCAGGCCGGAATCACCCCTCCACTTT. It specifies CASSSRPESPLHF.

The CDR3 nucleotides read TGTGCCAGCAGTAGTCCCGGGACAGGGGTGGCCTACGAGCAGTACTTC. Its protein is CASSSPGTGVAYEQYF. The chain joins TRBV2 to TRBJ2-7; 10 bases are shared with TRBD1. There are 16 residues in the CDR3. The junction had 9 bases not matched to a gene; V was cut back by 5 bases and J by 2 bases. Germline V CDR1 and CDR2: SNHLY, FYNNEI.

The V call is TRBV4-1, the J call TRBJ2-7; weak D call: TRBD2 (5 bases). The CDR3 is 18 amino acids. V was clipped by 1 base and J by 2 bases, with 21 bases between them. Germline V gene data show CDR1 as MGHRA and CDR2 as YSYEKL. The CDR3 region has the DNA TGCGCCAGCAGCCAAGTCGCCATAGCCGGGGTTATTACCTACGAGCAGTACTTC. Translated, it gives CASSQVAIAGVITYEQYF.